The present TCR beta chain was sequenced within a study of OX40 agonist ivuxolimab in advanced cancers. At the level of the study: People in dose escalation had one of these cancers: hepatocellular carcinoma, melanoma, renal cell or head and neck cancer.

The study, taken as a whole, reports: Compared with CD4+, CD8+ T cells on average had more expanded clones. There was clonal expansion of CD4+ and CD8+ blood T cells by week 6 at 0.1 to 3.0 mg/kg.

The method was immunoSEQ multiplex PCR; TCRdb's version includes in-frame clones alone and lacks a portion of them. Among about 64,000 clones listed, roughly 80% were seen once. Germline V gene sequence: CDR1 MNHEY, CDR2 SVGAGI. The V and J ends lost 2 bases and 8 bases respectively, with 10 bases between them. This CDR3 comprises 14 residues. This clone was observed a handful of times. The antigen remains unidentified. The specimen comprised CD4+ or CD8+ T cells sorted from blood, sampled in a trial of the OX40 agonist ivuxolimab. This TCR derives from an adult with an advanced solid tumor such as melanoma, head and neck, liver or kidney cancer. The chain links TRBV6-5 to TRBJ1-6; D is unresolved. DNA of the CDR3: TGTGCCAGCAGTTACACGGATTTTGATTCACCCCTCCACTTT. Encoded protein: CASSYTDFDSPLHF.